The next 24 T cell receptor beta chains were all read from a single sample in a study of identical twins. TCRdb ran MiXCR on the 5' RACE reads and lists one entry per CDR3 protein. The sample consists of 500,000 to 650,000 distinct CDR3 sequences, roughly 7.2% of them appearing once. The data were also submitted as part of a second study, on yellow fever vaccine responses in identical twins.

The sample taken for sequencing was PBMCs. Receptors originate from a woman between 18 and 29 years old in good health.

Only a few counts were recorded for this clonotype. CDR3 sequence: CASSPNPRDGNYEQYV. CDR3 nucleotides: TGTGCCAGCAGCCCTAATCCCCGGGACGGTAACTACGAGCAGTACGTC. The chain couples TRBV16 to TRBJ2-7; the D gene could be TRBD1 or TRBD2 (5 bases each). V lost 4 bases to trimming and J lost 3 bases, with 19 bases between them. The CDR3 loop spans 16 amino acids. Germline lookup yields CDR1 KGHSY and CDR2 FQNENV.

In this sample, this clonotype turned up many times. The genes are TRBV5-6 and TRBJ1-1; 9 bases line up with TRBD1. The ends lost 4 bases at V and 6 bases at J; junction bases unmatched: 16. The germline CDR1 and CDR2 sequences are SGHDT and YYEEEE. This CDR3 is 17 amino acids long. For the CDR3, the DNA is TGTGCCAGCAGCCAGTCCGGGACAGGGCCTCCTGGGCCTGAAGCTTTCTTT. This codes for CASSQSGTGPPGPEAFF.

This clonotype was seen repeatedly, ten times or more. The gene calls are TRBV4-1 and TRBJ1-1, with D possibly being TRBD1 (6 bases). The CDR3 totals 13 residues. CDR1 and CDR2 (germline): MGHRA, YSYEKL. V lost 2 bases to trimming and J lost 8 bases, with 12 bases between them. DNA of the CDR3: TGCGCCAGCAGCCAACCCCGGGACATAGAAGCTTTCTTT. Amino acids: CASSQPRDIEAFF.

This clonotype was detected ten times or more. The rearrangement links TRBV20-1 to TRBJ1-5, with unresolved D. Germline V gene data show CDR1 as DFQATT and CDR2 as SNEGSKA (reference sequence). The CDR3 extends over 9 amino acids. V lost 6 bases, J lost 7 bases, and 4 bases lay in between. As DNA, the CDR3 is TGCAGTGCCGGCCAGCCCCAGCATTTT. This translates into CSAGQPQHF.

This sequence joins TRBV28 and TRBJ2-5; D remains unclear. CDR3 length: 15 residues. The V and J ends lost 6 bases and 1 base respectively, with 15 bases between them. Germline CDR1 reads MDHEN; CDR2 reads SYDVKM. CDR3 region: CASRAGQFIQETQYF. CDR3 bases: TGTGCCAGCAGGGCCGGGCAGTTCATCCAAGAGACCCAGTACTTC.

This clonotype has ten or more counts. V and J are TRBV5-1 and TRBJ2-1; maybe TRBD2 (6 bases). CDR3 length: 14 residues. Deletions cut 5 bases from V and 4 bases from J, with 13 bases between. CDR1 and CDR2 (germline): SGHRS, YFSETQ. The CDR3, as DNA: TGCGCCAGCAGTCGCGGAGGAGGGTACAATGAGCAGTTCTTC. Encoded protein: CASSRGGGYNEQFF.

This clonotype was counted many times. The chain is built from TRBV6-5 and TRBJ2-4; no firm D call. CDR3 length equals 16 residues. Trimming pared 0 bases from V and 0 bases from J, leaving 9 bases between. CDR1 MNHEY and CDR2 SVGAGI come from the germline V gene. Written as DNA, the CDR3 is TGTGCCAGCAGTTACTCCGTACCATTAGCCAAAAACATTCAGTACTTC. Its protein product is CASSYSVPLAKNIQYF.

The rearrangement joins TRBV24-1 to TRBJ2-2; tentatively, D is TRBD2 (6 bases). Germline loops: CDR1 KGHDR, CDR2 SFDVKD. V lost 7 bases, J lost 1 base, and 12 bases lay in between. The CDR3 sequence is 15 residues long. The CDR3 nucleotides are TGTGCCACCAGATCTAGCGTAAGGAACACCGGGGAGCTGTTTTTT. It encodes CATRSSVRNTGELFF.

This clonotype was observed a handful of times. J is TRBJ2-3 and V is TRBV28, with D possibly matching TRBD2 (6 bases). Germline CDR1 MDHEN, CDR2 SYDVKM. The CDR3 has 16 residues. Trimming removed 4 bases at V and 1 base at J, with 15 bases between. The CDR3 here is CASSSEVGRRTDTQYF. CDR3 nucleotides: TGTGCCAGCAGTTCCGAGGTCGGGAGACGCACAGATACGCAGTATTTT.

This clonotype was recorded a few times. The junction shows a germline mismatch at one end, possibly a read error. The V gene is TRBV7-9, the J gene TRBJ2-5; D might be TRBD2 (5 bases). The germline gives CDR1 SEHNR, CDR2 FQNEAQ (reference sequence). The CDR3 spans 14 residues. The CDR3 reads CASTLVRAEETQYF. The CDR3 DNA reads TGTGCCAGCACCTTAGTGAGAGCGGAAGAGACCCAGTACTTC.

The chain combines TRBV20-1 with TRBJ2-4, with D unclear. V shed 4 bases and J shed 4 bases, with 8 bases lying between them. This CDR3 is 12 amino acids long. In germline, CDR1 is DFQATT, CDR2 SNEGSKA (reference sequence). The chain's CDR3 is CSAIGPKNIQYF. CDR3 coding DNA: TGCAGTGCTATCGGGCCAAAAAACATTCAGTACTTC.

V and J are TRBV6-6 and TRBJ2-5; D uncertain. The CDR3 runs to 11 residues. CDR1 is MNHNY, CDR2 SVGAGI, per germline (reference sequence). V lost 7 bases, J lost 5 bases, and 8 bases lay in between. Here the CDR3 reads CASKSLETQYF. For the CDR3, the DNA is TGTGCCAGCAAGAGTCTGGAGACCCAGTACTTC.

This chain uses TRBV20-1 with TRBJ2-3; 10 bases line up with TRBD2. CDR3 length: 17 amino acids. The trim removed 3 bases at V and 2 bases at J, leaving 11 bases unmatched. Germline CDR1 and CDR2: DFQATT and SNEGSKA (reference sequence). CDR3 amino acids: CSARDNILAGVTDTQYF. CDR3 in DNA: TGCAGTGCTAGGGACAACATCCTAGCGGGGGTCACAGATACGCAGTATTTT.

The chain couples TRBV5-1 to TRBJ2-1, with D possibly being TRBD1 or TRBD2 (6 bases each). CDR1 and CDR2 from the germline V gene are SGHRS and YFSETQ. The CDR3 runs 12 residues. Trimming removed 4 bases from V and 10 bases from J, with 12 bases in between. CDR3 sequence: CASSRRGDEQFF. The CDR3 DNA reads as TGCGCCAGCAGCCGGAGGGGGGACGAGCAGTTCTTC.

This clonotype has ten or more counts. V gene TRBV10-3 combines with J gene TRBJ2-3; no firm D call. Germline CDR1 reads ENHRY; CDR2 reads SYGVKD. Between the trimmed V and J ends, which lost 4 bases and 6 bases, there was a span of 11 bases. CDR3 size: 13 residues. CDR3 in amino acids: CAISAGLRDTQYF. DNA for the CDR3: TGTGCCATCAGTGCTGGGTTAAGGGATACGCAGTATTTT.

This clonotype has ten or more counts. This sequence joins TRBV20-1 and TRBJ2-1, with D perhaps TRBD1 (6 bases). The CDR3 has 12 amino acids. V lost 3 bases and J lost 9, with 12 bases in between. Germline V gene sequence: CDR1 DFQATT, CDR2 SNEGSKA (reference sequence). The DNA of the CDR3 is TGCAGTGCTAGGGCAACAGGGTTTGAGCAGTTCTTC. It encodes CSARATGFEQFF.

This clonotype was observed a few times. The CDR3 protein is CASSSGIAGEQYF. The DNA of the CDR3 is TGTGCCAGCAGTTCAGGGATTGCGGGCGAGCAGTACTTC. The chain couples TRBV6-5 to TRBJ2-7; either TRBD1 or TRBD2 may supply D (5 bases each). The CDR3 spans 13 residues. Trimming took 4 bases from V and 6 from J, leaving 13 bases between them. From germline, CDR1 is MNHEY and CDR2 SVGAGI.

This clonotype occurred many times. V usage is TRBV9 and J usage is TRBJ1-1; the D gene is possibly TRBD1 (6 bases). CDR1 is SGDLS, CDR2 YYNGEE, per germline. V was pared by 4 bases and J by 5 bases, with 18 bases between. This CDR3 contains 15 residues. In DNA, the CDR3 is TGTGCCAGCAGCCCCCAACAGGGATCGAGAACTGAAGCTTTCTTT. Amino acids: CASSPQQGSRTEAFF.

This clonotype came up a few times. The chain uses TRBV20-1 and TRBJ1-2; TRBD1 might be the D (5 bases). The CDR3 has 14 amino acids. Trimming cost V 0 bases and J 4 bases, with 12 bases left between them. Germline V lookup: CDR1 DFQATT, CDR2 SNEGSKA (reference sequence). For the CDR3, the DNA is TGCAGTGCTAGAGATCCCCGGGACCCCTATGGCTACACCTTC. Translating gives CSARDPRDPYGYTF.

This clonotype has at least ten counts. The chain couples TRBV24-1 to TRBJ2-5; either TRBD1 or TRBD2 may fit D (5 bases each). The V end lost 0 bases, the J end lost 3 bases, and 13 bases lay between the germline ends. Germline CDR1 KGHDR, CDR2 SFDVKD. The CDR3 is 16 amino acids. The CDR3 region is CATSDLQGGQEETQYF. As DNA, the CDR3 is TGTGCCACCAGTGATTTGCAAGGAGGACAAGAAGAGACCCAGTACTTC.

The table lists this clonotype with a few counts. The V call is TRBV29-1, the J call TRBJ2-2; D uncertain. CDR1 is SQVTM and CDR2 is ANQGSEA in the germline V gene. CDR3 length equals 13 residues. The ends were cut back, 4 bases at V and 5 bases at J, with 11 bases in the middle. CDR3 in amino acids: CSVGPGTTGELFF. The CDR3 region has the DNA TGCAGCGTTGGACCAGGTACAACCGGGGAGCTGTTTTTT.

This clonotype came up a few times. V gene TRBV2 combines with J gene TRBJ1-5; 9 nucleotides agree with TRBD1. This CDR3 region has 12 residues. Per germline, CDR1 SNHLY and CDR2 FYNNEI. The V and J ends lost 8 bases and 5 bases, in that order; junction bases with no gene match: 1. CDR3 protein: CASDRGYQPQHF. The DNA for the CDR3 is TGTGCCAGCGACAGGGGGTATCAGCCCCAGCATTTT.

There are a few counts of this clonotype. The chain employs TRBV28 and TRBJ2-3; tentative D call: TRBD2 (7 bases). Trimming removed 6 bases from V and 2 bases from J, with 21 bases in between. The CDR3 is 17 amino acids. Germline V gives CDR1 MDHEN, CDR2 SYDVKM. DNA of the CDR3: TGTGCCAGCAGCTCCCCTTGGGGGCGGGAGCCCACAGATACGCAGTATTTT. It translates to CASSSPWGREPTDTQYF.

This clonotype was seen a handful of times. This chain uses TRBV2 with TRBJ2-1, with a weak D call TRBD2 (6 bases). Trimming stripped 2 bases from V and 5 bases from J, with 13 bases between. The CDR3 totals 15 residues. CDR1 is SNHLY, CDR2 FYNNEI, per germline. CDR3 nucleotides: TGTGCCAGCAGTGAATGGGAGGTTGAGAACAATGAGCAGTTCTTC. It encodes CASSEWEVENNEQFF.